The 30 T cell receptor beta chains below were found in one sample sequenced in a study of T cells after yellow fever vaccination. TCRdb passed the 5' RACE reads through MiXCR, listing each CDR3 protein once. The sample carries roughly 99,000 distinct CDR3 sequences, around 5.8% recorded once. Sequencing was performed on CD8+ T cells sorted from PBMCs, taken 10 days after the yellow fever booster vaccination. All receptors come from a man between 18 and 35 years old who received the YFV17D yellow fever vaccine.

At least ten counts were recorded for this clonotype. The chain carries TRBV6-2 or TRBV6-3 and TRBJ1-1; TRBD1 is a possible D gene (6 bases). The germline V gene has CDR1 MNHEY and CDR2 SVGEGT. This CDR3 comprises 16 residues. Trimming stripped 7 bases from V and 1 base from J, with 19 bases between. CDR3 sequence (DNA): TGTGCCAGCACTTTTGGGGGCCTAACAGGGAACACTGAAGCTTTCTTT. Protein sequence: CASTFGGLTGNTEAFF.

The rearrangement uses TRBV5-1 and TRBJ2-3, with a weak D call TRBD1 (6 bases). Per germline, CDR1 SGHRS and CDR2 YFSETQ. This CDR3 spans 16 amino acids. V lost 1 base and J lost 6, with 18 bases in between. CDR3 residues: CASSLWGPGRTDTQYF. CDR3 DNA: TGCGCCAGCAGCTTGTGGGGGCCCGGTCGTACGGATACGCAGTATTTT.

This chain joins TRBV5-1 and TRBJ2-5; 8 bases align to TRBD1. J gave up 2 bases and V 4 bases, and 4 bases lay outside the gene matches. Germline-derived CDR1 and CDR2 are SGHRS and YFSETQ. CDR3 length: 14 amino acids. CDR3 nucleotide sequence: TGCGCCAGCAGCCAATACAGGGGGCAAGAGACCCAGTACTTC. This codes for CASSQYRGQETQYF.

This clonotype has only a few counts. This sequence joins TRBV27 and TRBJ2-1; D may match TRBD1 or TRBD2 (5 bases each). V lost 8 bases to trimming and J lost 3 bases, with 14 bases between them. This CDR3 is 14 amino acids long. CDR1 and CDR2 (germline): MNHEY, SMNVEV (reference sequence). This CDR3 is CASGIGTYYNEQFF. The CDR3 coding sequence is TGTGCCAGCGGAATCGGGACGTACTACAATGAGCAGTTCTTC.

This clonotype appeared many times. This rearrangement joins TRBV5-5 to TRBJ1-1, with D unclear. Germline V gene data show CDR1 as SGHKS and CDR2 as YYEKEE (reference sequence). Trimming removed 0 bases from V and 4 bases from J, with 13 bases in between. The CDR3 loop spans 15 amino acids. In DNA form, the CDR3 reads TGTGCCAGCAGCTTGGCCTCTGGGTCGGGCACTGAAGCTTTCTTT. Translation: CASSLASGSGTEAFF.

The gene calls are TRBV12-3 or TRBV12-4 and TRBJ2-1; D not resolved. This CDR3 has 13 residues. The V end was cut by 5 bases, the J end by 8 bases, with 13 bases between. The CDR3 is CASSESAGDEQFF. CDR3 nucleotide sequence: TGTGCCAGCAGTGAGTCGGCTGGGGATGAGCAGTTCTTC.

The chain is built from TRBV7-9 and TRBJ2-5, with unresolved D. The V end lost 1 base, the J end lost 3 bases, and 6 bases lay between the germline ends. The germline V gene has CDR1 SEHNR and CDR2 FQNEAQ (reference sequence). This CDR3 comprises 13 residues. This chain's CDR3 is CASSLVVEETQYF. Written as DNA, the CDR3 is TGTGCCAGCAGCTTAGTAGTGGAAGAGACCCAGTACTTC.

This clonotype was seen many times. The chain links TRBV6-6 to TRBJ2-7, with 8 bases that match TRBD1. The CDR3 extends over 14 amino acids. Per germline, CDR1 MNHNY and CDR2 SVGAGI (reference sequence). J lost 1 base, V lost 4 bases, and 3 bases had no gene match. This chain's CDR3 is CASSFRQGSYEQYV. The CDR3 region has the DNA TGTGCCAGCAGTTTTCGACAGGGGTCCTACGAGCAGTACGTC.

The rearrangement uses TRBV12-3 or TRBV12-4 and TRBJ2-7, with D perhaps TRBD1 (6 bases). The CDR3 covers 16 residues. V was shortened by 8 bases and J by 3 bases, with 23 bases between the two germline ends. The CDR3 nucleotides read TGTGCCAGCGGCCCACCTCCTGGACAGCCCAACTACGAGCAGTACTTC. As protein: CASGPPPGQPNYEQYF.

This clonotype was found a few times. The V and J genes are TRBV4-1 and TRBJ2-1; no firm D call. The CDR3 totals 12 residues. V lost 0 bases and J lost 12, with 9 bases in between. In germline, CDR1 is MGHRA, CDR2 YSYEKL. This chain's CDR3 is CASSQELVGQFF. The CDR3 DNA is TGCGCCAGCAGCCAAGAATTGGTTGGGCAGTTCTTC.

This clonotype was counted at least ten times. The chain links TRBV5-1 to TRBJ2-7; D is unclear. CDR1 SGHRS and CDR2 YFSETQ come from the germline V gene. The CDR3 runs 13 residues. Trimming pared 0 bases from V and 3 bases from J, leaving 7 bases between. The CDR3 protein is CASSLAPLYEQYF. The CDR3 region has the DNA TGCGCCAGCAGCTTGGCCCCCCTCTACGAGCAGTACTTC.

This clonotype came up many times. The chain has TRBV4-1 and TRBJ2-1; the match to TRBD2 covers 8 bases. Germline trimming cut 3 bases from V and 7 bases from J; bases unmatched to any gene: 8. Germline CDR1 and CDR2: MGHRA and YSYEKL. The length of the CDR3 is 15 residues. The CDR3 sequence is CASSHPGGGSNEQFF. CDR3 coding DNA: TGCGCCAGCAGCCATCCCGGGGGGGGTTCTAATGAGCAGTTCTTC.

This clonotype was detected only a few times. This chain uses TRBV4-1 with TRBJ1-2; D unresolved. V dropped 1 base and J dropped 8 bases, with 14 bases sitting between them. In germline, CDR1 is MGHRA, CDR2 YSYEKL. The CDR3 sequence is 14 residues long. The CDR3 region has the DNA TGCGCCAGCAGCCAAGGGGAAAGGGCGCGGGGCTACACCTTC. As protein: CASSQGERARGYTF.

V usage is TRBV13 and J usage is TRBJ2-7; TRBD1 matches at 9 bases. J lost 7 bases, V lost 4 bases, and 11 bases had no gene match. Germline CDR1 and CDR2: PRHDT and FYEKMQ (reference sequence). This CDR3 is 15 amino acids long. The CDR3 loop is CASSSQGTGLEEQYF. In nucleotides, the CDR3 is TGTGCCAGCAGCTCCCAAGGGACAGGGCTTGAAGAGCAGTACTTC.

This clonotype was detected only a few times. The rearrangement uses TRBV10-3 and TRBJ1-1; TRBD1 agrees at 8 bases. This CDR3 is 13 amino acids long. Per the germline V gene, CDR1 is ENHRY and CDR2 is SYGVKD. The J segment lost 4 bases and the V segment lost 6 bases, leaving 4 bases of the junction unmatched. CDR3 in DNA: TGTGCCATCAGGCCAGGGGGCATCACTGAAGCTTTCTTT. Its protein product is CAIRPGGITEAFF.

The chain is built from TRBV12-3 or TRBV12-4 and TRBJ2-7; weak D call: TRBD2 (5 bases). The V gene lost 3 bases and the J gene lost 2 bases, with 8 bases spanning the gap. The CDR3 consists of 13 residues. The chain's CDR3 is CASSLVLAYEQYF. The CDR3, as DNA: TGTGCCAGCAGTTTGGTACTAGCCTACGAGCAGTACTTC.

The sample holds a few counts of this clonotype. The chain is built from TRBV20-1 and TRBJ2-1; 10 bases line up with TRBD2. V shed 0 bases and J 1 base; nucleotides not matched to a gene: 9. CDR3 size: 18 residues. The germline V gene has CDR1 DFQATT and CDR2 SNEGSKA (reference sequence). Here the CDR3 reads CSARDPTTSGQSYNEQFF. The CDR3 DNA sequence: TGCAGTGCTAGAGATCCCACGACTAGCGGGCAGTCCTACAATGAGCAGTTCTTC.

There are many counts of this clonotype. This sequence joins TRBV4-1 and TRBJ2-2; a weak D match, TRBD1 (6 bases). V shed 2 bases and J shed 6 bases, with 13 bases lying between them. The CDR3 spans 15 residues. CDR1 and CDR2 (germline): MGHRA, YSYEKL. CDR3 bases: TGCGCCAGCAGCCAACCGGACGAGGGGGCCGGGGAGCTGTTTTTT. Amino acids: CASSQPDEGAGELFF.

In nucleotides, the CDR3 is TGCGCCAGCAGCCACTCTCTAGCGGGGGGGACAGATACGCAGTATTTT. Encoded protein: CASSHSLAGGTDTQYF. This rearrangement joins TRBV4-3 to TRBJ2-3, with 12 positions matching TRBD2. The length of the CDR3 is 16 residues. Trimming cost V 3 bases and J 3 bases; bases outside gene matches: 4. CDR1 and CDR2 (germline): LGHNA, YSLEER.

This rearrangement joins TRBV6-2 or TRBV6-3 to TRBJ2-3; D may be TRBD2 (6 bases). V was trimmed by 2 bases and J by 3 bases, leaving 6 bases between them. Germline V lookup: CDR1 MNHEY, CDR2 SVGEGT. This CDR3 is 13 amino acids long. CDR3: CASSYGGTDTQYF. In nucleotides, the CDR3 is TGTGCCAGCAGTTACGGGGGGACAGATACGCAGTATTTT.

The table lists this clonotype with a few counts. The V call is TRBV7-9, the J call TRBJ2-7; the D gene is possibly TRBD2 (6 bases). The V gene lost 5 bases and the J gene lost 6 bases, with 20 bases spanning the gap. The CDR3 runs to 15 residues. Germline CDR1 and CDR2: SEHNR and FQNEAQ (reference sequence). CDR3 in DNA: TGTGCCAGCAGCCCACGGACAAGCCTGGGGGGCGAGCAGTACTTC. Translated: CASSPRTSLGGEQYF.

This clonotype was seen repeatedly, ten times or more. The V gene is TRBV27, the J gene TRBJ1-1; tentative D call: TRBD1 (5 bases). This CDR3 comprises 14 residues. The ends were cut back, 2 bases at V and 3 bases at J, with 10 bases in the middle. Germline CDR1 and CDR2: MNHEY and SMNVEV (reference sequence). In nucleotides, the CDR3 is TGTGCCAGCAGTTTACAGGGTCGCCACACTGAAGCTTTCTTT. Translated, it gives CASSLQGRHTEAFF.

This clonotype has more than one count but fewer than ten. The chain carries TRBV4-1 and TRBJ1-5; D perhaps matches TRBD1 (5 bases). Between the trimmed V and J ends, which lost 1 base and 1 base, there was a span of 11 bases. The CDR3 contains 16 residues. Germline CDR1 reads MGHRA; CDR2 reads YSYEKL. CDR3 bases: TGCGCCAGCAGCCAAGTGGACACCTTAAGCAATCAGCCCCAGCATTTT. Amino acids: CASSQVDTLSNQPQHF.

This clonotype was seen many times. The rearrangement joins TRBV4-3 to TRBJ2-4; TRBD2 agrees at 11 bases. The germline V gene has CDR1 LGHNA and CDR2 YSLEER. Trimming cost V 0 bases and J 0 bases; bases outside gene matches: 7. This CDR3 region has 19 residues. The CDR3 loop reads CASSQDEASGGLAKNIQYF. As DNA, the CDR3 is TGCGCCAGCAGCCAAGACGAGGCTAGCGGGGGGCTAGCCAAAAACATTCAGTACTTC.

The rearrangement uses TRBV4-2 and TRBJ2-3; a weak D match, TRBD2 (5 bases). V lost 1 base to trimming and J lost 0 bases, with 11 bases between them. Germline V lookup: CDR1 LGHNA, CDR2 YNFKEQ. This CDR3 is 16 amino acids long. The CDR3 protein is CASSQVRGTSTDTQYF. The CDR3 DNA reads TGTGCCAGCAGCCAAGTCCGGGGAACTAGCACAGATACGCAGTATTTT.

A few counts support this clonotype. V and J are TRBV29-1 and TRBJ1-2; D is uncertain. The germline CDR1 and CDR2 sequences are SQVTM and ANQGSEA. This CDR3 is 13 amino acids long. V shed 3 bases and J shed 8 bases, with 16 bases lying between them. The CDR3 DNA is TGCAGCGTTGATTCGGGTCTCATCGCAGGCTACACCTTC. Its protein is CSVDSGLIAGYTF.

This clonotype showed up many times. The chain joins TRBV7-6 to TRBJ2-1, with a weak D call TRBD1 (5 bases). This CDR3 spans 12 amino acids. V shed 0 bases and J shed 10 bases, with 7 bases lying between them. Germline V gene lookup returns CDR1 SGHVS and CDR2 FNYEAQ. CDR3 in DNA: TGTGCCAGCAGCTTAGCGGGGCCGGAGCAGTTCTTC. It translates to CASSLAGPEQFF.

The V gene is TRBV3-1, the J gene TRBJ1-1; possibly TRBD1 for D (5 bases). The CDR3 has 15 amino acids. The V gene's germline CDR1 is LGHDT and CDR2 YNNKEL (reference sequence). V shed 0 bases and J shed 0 bases, with 8 bases lying between them. The CDR3 region has the DNA TGTGCCAGCAGCCAAGACCCAGGGTTGAACACTGAAGCTTTCTTT. It codes for CASSQDPGLNTEAFF.

This clonotype has just a few counts. The chain carries TRBV24-1 and TRBJ2-3; D might be TRBD1 or TRBD2, each matching 5 bases. This CDR3 comprises 15 residues. Germline V gene data show CDR1 as KGHDR and CDR2 as SFDVKD. V lost 2 bases and J 6 bases, leaving 14 bases between the germline ends. The CDR3 here is CATSDWDLRPDTQYF. CDR3 coding DNA: TGTGCCACCAGTGATTGGGACCTCCGACCGGATACGCAGTATTTT.

The chain uses TRBV7-3 and TRBJ2-1, with 16 bases fitting TRBD2. The CDR3 spans 18 residues. V dropped 6 bases and J dropped 0; count of bases not matched to a gene: 5. Germline loops: CDR1 SGHTA, CDR2 FQGTGA. The CDR3 spells CASSPGTSGGASYNEQFF. DNA for the CDR3: TGTGCCAGCAGTCCTGGGACTAGCGGGGGGGCCTCCTACAATGAGCAGTTCTTC.